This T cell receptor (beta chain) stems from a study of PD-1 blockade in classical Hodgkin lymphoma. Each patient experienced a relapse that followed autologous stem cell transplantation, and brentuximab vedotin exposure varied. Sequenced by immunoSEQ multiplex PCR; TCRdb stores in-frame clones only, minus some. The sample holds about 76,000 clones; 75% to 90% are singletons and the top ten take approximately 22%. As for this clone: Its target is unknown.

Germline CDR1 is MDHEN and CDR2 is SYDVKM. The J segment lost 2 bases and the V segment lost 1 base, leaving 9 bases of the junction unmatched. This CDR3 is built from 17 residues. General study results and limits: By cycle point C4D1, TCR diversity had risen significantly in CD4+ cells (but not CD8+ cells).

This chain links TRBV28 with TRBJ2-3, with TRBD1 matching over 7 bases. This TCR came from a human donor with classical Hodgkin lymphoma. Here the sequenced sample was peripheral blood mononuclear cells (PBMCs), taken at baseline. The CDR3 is CASSLSVTGALTDTQYF. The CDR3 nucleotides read TGTGCCAGCAGTTTATCTGTTACAGGGGCCCTCACAGATACGCAGTATTTT.